The rows below give T cell receptor beta chains drawn from one sample of a study of T cells in localized non-small cell lung cancer. This table comes from immunoSEQ multiplex PCR, and its TCRdb copy is limited to in-frame clones, with some not included. The sample contains fewer than 1,200 clones, around 21% of which appear only once. The specimen was normal lung tissue next to the tumor, collected before any cancer treatment. The source of these receptors is a female donor of 60 years or more with stage I lung adenocarcinoma. CDR3s include the opening cysteine and the closing phenylalanine or tryptophan. A D gene is named only where the DNA matches it firmly. Some rows mark clone size as missing; the rest say once, few, many or name a class of expanded clone.

>TRBV11-3|TRBD1|TRBJ1-3|few
CASRRTGALSGNTIYF
TGTGCCAGCAGACGTACAGGGGCACTCTCTGGAAACACCATATATTTT
>TRBV6-8|NA|TRBJ1-1|NA
CASRVGTIEAFF
TGTGCCAGCAGGGTAGGGACTATTGAAGCTTTCTTT
>TRBV11-3|NA|TRBJ1-3|NA
CASSPRPSSGNTIYF
TGTGCCAGCAGCCCCCGCCCTTCCTCTGGAAACACCATATATTTT
>TRBV28|TRBD1|TRBJ1-2|NA
CASSSPSGTGLFGYGYTF
TGTGCCAGCAGTTCCCCCTCGGGGACAGGGCTGTTTGGGTATGGCTACACCTTC
>TRBV5-1|TRBD2|TRBJ2-1|NA
CASSSYRLAGGKEQFF
TGCGCCAGCAGCTCCTACCGACTAGCGGGGGGCAAGGAGCAGTTCTTC
>TRBV19|NA|TRBJ1-1|NA
CASRRRVRTEAFF
TGTGCCAGTAGACGCAGGGTACGGACTGAAGCTTTCTTT
>TRBV18|NA|TRBJ2-7|NA
CASSPSTDRLYEQYF
TGTGCCAGCTCACCTTCGACGGACAGACTATACGAGCAGTACTTC
>TRBV30|TRBD2|TRBJ2-6|few
CAWTRRGGAGANVLTF
TGTGCCTGGACCCGTCGCGGGGGAGCTGGGGCCAACGTCCTGACTTTC
>TRBV25-1|NA|TRBJ2-5|few
CASSELGEGVKETQYF
TGTGCCAGCAGTGAATTAGGGGAGGGGGTAAAAGAGACCCAGTACTTC
>TRBV18|TRBD2|TRBJ2-2|NA
CASSPPLGGSTGELFF
TGTGCCAGCTCACCCCCTTTGGGGGGGAGCACCGGGGAGCTGTTTTTT
>TRBV9|TRBD2|TRBJ2-1|large
CASGLGSNEQFF
TGTGCCAGCGGACTAGGTTCGAATGAGCAGTTCTTC
>TRBV4-1|TRBD2|TRBJ2-1|NA
CASSQAQAGGPHNEQFF
TGCGCCAGCAGCCAAGCCCAAGCGGGGGGGCCCCACAATGAGCAGTTCTTC
>TRBV10-2|NA|TRBJ2-1|NA
CASSESTGRDEQFF
TGCGCCAGCAGTGAATCGACAGGAAGGGATGAGCAGTTCTTC
>TRBV6-8|NA|TRBJ1-2|medium-sized
CASSLDRSYGYTF
TGTGCCAGCAGTTTAGACAGAAGCTATGGCTACACCTTC
>TRBV11-3|TRBD2|TRBJ2-2|NA
CASSLDWAGVPGELFF
TGTGCCAGCAGCTTAGATTGGGCGGGGGTCCCCGGGGAGCTGTTTTTT
>TRBV29-1|NA|TRBJ1-2|large
CSVDSTGAGNGYTF
TGCAGCGTTGATTCCACCGGGGCTGGGAACGGCTACACCTTC
>TRBV23-1|NA|TRBJ2-7|few
CASSYGGGGEQYF
TGCGCCAGCAGCTATGGAGGGGGTGGCGAGCAGTACTTC
>TRBV16|TRBD2|TRBJ2-1|few
CASSQSRGGNEQFF
TGTGCCAGCAGCCAAAGCCGGGGAGGGAATGAGCAGTTCTTC
>TRBV12-5|NA|TRBJ2-7|few
CASTQGQASEQYF
TGTGCCAGCACCCAAGGTCAGGCCTCCGAGCAGTACTTC
>TRBV10-2|NA|TRBJ2-3|NA
CASSATTTTDTQYF
TGCGCCAGCAGTGCTACTACTACCACAGATACGCAGTATTTT